This is a list of T cell receptor beta chains from one sample in a study of blood T cell repertoires in COVID-19. Some clones are missing from TCRdb's copy, which holds only in-frame ones; the method was immunoSEQ multiplex PCR. Of fewer than 300,000 clones in the sample, 87% are singletons; the top ten hold around 2.5%. The sample consisted of peripheral blood. These receptors were collected from a woman aged 45 to 65 with acute or convalescent COVID-19. Both conserved end residues are trimmed from each CDR3. The order of the fields is V gene, D gene, J gene, CDR3 protein. D genes are given only for firm matches.

TRBV4-1,TRBD2,TRBJ2-2,ASSQVGGRARELF
TRBV4-1,NA,TRBJ2-7,ASSARRQDESYEQY
TRBV5-5,NA,TRBJ1-2,ASSSQGYGYT
TRBV7-8,TRBD1,TRBJ2-7,ASNQRGTGEYEQY
TRBV3-1/TRBV3-2,NA,TRBJ1-4,ASSQGRKNEKLF
TRBV5-6,TRBD1,TRBJ1-6,ASSPKPGTANSPLH
TRBV15,TRBD1,TRBJ2-7,ATSTRQGTYEQY
TRBV28,TRBD1,TRBJ2-7,ASTLRDSIHEQY
TRBV28,NA,TRBJ1-6,ASSFRVSYNSPLH
TRBV9,NA,TRBJ2-7,ASSPQFVASEQY
TRBV18,TRBD2,TRBJ2-5,ASSLGLGETQY
TRBV6-7,NA,TRBJ1-4,ASTYSEKLF
TRBV15,NA,TRBJ2-1,ATSRDPIQGNYNEQF
TRBV6-6,NA,TRBJ1-1,AGRTDMNTEAF
TRBV28,TRBD2,TRBJ2-1,AGASGSFARDEQF
TRBV18,TRBD1,TRBJ1-4,ASSPRTGSGEKLF
TRBV2,TRBD1,TRBJ2-5,ASRGTGIETQY
TRBV7-2,TRBD1,TRBJ1-5,ASSLQGAKPQH
TRBV28,TRBD2,TRBJ2-1,ASSKRLAGGWKEQF
TRBV5-8,NA,TRBJ2-1,ASLPGVYNEQF
TRBV19,NA,TRBJ1-3,ASTLGAGGNTIY
TRBV28,TRBD2,TRBJ2-1,ASSDLAGPTGNEQF
TRBV2,NA,TRBJ2-1,ASSKEGFYNEQF
TRBV28,NA,TRBJ1-5,ASSREDQPQH
TRBV5-1,TRBD1,TRBJ1-3,ASRGTGFSGNTIY
TRBV28,NA,TRBJ1-6,ASRRGNLDNSPLH
TRBV29-1,NA,TRBJ1-3,SVAALGNTIY
TRBV5-1,TRBD2,TRBJ2-1,ASSRTSGANNEQF
TRBV19,TRBD2,TRBJ2-5,ASKSYGLAEQETQY
TRBV5-8,NA,TRBJ2-7,ASSRAYEQY
TRBV27,NA,TRBJ1-2,ASSFRSNRGEGYT
TRBV28,TRBD1,TRBJ1-5,ASSIRGLSSNQPQH
TRBV14,NA,TRBJ2-3,ASSSVNTDTQY
TRBV5-3,TRBD2,TRBJ2-1,ARSLSGTSLANEQF
TRBV9,TRBD1,TRBJ2-1,ASSPFGQGEQF
TRBV10-3,NA,TRBJ2-1,AISPGLSYNEQF
TRBV3-1/TRBV3-2,NA,TRBJ1-6,ASSQGGRESPLH
TRBV2,NA,TRBJ2-7,ASSAQVGGSYEQY
TRBV7-8,TRBD2,TRBJ2-3,ASSLISAGYTDTQY
TRBV7-2,NA,TRBJ2-7,ASSPFGWSSYEQY
TRBV13,NA,TRBJ1-3,ASSLASGFGNTIY
TRBV15,TRBD1,TRBJ1-2,ATSSEGATFNYGYT
TRBV9,TRBD1,TRBJ2-7,ASSVNGQGAEEQY
TRBV9,NA,TRBJ2-7,ASSVGASSYEQY
TRBV13,TRBD2,TRBJ2-1,ASRVGLAGAHEQF
TRBV13,NA,TRBJ2-7,ASSQVGGPYEQY
TRBV7-3,TRBD1,TRBJ2-3,ASSLTGPGTATDTQY
TRBV18,NA,TRBJ2-5,ASSPAGMGTQY
TRBV10-3,NA,TRBJ1-6,AISDGQPNSPLH
TRBV2,NA,TRBJ2-7,ASSVRGTYEQY
TRBV2,NA,TRBJ2-1,ASGRGAASNEQF
TRBV29-1,TRBD2,TRBJ2-2,SVELGAGDANTGELF
TRBV6-5,NA,TRBJ2-7,ASRSQGSYEQY
TRBV4-2,TRBD1,TRBJ1-5,ASSQDIQGGGQPQH
TRBV2,NA,TRBJ1-4,ASNPVAGGIWEKLF
TRBV3-1/TRBV3-2,TRBD1,TRBJ1-2,ASSQDRAQGARANDGYT
TRBV7-3,TRBD1,TRBJ2-1,ASSRGQGSYNEQF
TRBV28,NA,TRBJ1-3,ASTTVGRPGNTIY
TRBV4-1,TRBD2,TRBJ2-1,ASSQGLAGYNEQF
TRBV3-1/TRBV3-2,TRBD1,TRBJ1-1,ASSHRTGTQGKLAEAF